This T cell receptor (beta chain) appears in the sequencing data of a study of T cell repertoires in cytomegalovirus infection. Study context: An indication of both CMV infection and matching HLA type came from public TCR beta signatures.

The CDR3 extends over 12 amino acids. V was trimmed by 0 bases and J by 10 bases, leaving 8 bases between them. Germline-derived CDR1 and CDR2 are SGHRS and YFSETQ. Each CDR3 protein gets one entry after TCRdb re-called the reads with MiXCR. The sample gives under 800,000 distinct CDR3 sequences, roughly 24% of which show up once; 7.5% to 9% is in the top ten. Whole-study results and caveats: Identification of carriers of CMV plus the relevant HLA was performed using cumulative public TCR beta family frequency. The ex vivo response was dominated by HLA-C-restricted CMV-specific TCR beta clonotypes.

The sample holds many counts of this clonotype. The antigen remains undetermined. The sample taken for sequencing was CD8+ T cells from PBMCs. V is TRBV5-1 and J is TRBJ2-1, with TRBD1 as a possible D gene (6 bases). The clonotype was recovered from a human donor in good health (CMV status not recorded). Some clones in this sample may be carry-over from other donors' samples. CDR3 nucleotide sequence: TGCGCCAGCAGCTTGGGGGACACCGAGCAGTTCTTC. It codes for CASSLGDTEQFF.